Listed below are T cell receptor beta chains from one sample, sequenced in a study of regulatory T cells in long-lasting Graves disease. TCRdb itself ran the multiplex PCR reads through MiXCR, one entry per CDR3 protein. The repertoire includes a few hundred thousand distinct CDR3 sequences, roughly 25% of them detected once, and about 29% sits in the top ten. The sequences come from peripheral blood mononuclear cells (PBMCs), collected when the disease was refractory, from a patient treated with antithyroid drugs. The receptor set was obtained from a woman aged 40 to 50 with Graves disease. Both conserved end residues are part of each CDR3. Fields, in order: CDR3 protein, CDR3 DNA, clone size, D gene, V gene, J gene. D genes are given only for firm matches. Size values are once, few and many counts, or a class for expanded clones, and some rows have none.

CDR3 protein: CASTLFDGRSETQYF
CDR3 DNA: TGTGCCAGCACCCTATTTGACGGAAGGTCAGAGACCCAGTACTTC
clone size: many
D gene: .
V gene: TRBV12-3/TRBV12-4
J gene: TRBJ2-5

CDR3 protein: CASTSYGTTTYEQYF
CDR3 DNA: TGTGCCAGCACCAGCTACGGGACAACTACCTACGAGCAGTACTTC
clone size: few
D gene: .
V gene: TRBV7-8
J gene: TRBJ2-7

CDR3 protein: CASRERSYEQYF
CDR3 DNA: TGTGCCAGCAGGGAGCGGTCCTACGAGCAGTACTTC
clone size: few
D gene: .
V gene: TRBV6-1
J gene: TRBJ2-7

CDR3 protein: CASSPPGQGESPLHF
CDR3 DNA: TGTGCCAGCAGTCCCCCGGGACAGGGGGAATCACCCCTCCACTTT
clone size: few
D gene: TRBD1
V gene: TRBV28
J gene: TRBJ1-6

CDR3 protein: CASRPRGQLNTEAFF
CDR3 DNA: TGTGCCAGCAGGCCCCGGGGACAGCTGAACACTGAAGCTTTCTTT
clone size: many
D gene: TRBD1
V gene: TRBV27
J gene: TRBJ1-1

CDR3 protein: CASSLLSSAYEQYF
CDR3 DNA: TGTGCCAGCAGCTTGCTTTCTAGCGCCTACGAGCAGTACTTC
clone size: .
D gene: .
V gene: TRBV5-8
J gene: TRBJ2-7

CDR3 protein: CASSLGPRGDSNQPQHF
CDR3 DNA: TGTGCCAGCAGCTTAGGGCCCCGGGGGGATAGCAATCAGCCCCAGCATTTT
clone size: .
D gene: .
V gene: TRBV7-8
J gene: TRBJ1-5

CDR3 protein: CPRRRQEIHYEQYF
CDR3 DNA: TGCCCCCGCCGGCGACAGGAAATACACTACGAGCAGTACTTC
clone size: .
D gene: .
V gene: TRBV5-1
J gene: TRBJ2-7

CDR3 protein: CASSLGQESSYEQYF
CDR3 DNA: TGTGCCAGCAGCCTGGGACAGGAGAGCTCCTACGAGCAGTACTTC
clone size: few
D gene: TRBD1
V gene: TRBV3-1
J gene: TRBJ2-7

CDR3 protein: CAWSVLGRQGDTEAFF
CDR3 DNA: TGTGCCTGGAGTGTATTGGGGAGACAGGGGGACACTGAAGCTTTCTTT
clone size: .
D gene: TRBD1
V gene: TRBV30
J gene: TRBJ1-1

CDR3 protein: CASKGLAGARLPIF
CDR3 DNA: TGTGCCAGCAAGGGACTAGCGGGAGCGCGTTTGCCGATCTTC
clone size: many
D gene: TRBD2
V gene: TRBV2
J gene: TRBJ2-1

CDR3 protein: CASSRFRGPREQYF
CDR3 DNA: TGTGCCAGCAGCCGTTTCAGGGGTCCCCGGGAGCAGTACTTC
clone size: many
D gene: .
V gene: TRBV11-2
J gene: TRBJ2-7

CDR3 protein: CASSLAVNEQFF
CDR3 DNA: TGTGCCAGCAGTCTAGCGGTCAATGAGCAGTTCTTC
clone size: few
D gene: TRBD2
V gene: TRBV12-3/TRBV12-4
J gene: TRBJ2-1

CDR3 protein: CASSFYYRTNTEAFF
CDR3 DNA: TGTGCCAGCAGTTTTTACTACAGGACGAACACTGAAGCTTTCTTT
clone size: many
D gene: .
V gene: TRBV28
J gene: TRBJ1-1

CDR3 protein: CASSFGRVPHF
CDR3 DNA: TGTGCCAGCAGCTTCGGCCGGGTGCCCCACTTT
clone size: .
D gene: .
V gene: TRBV11-2
J gene: TRBJ1-6

CDR3 protein: CASRPQGWGNQPQHF
CDR3 DNA: TGTGCCAGCAGACCTCAAGGATGGGGCAATCAGCCCCAGCATTTT
clone size: many
D gene: .
V gene: TRBV28
J gene: TRBJ1-5

CDR3 protein: CATRPAGALETQYF
CDR3 DNA: TGTGCCACCAGACCCGCGGGAGCGTTAGAGACCCAGTACTTC
clone size: many
D gene: TRBD2
V gene: TRBV15
J gene: TRBJ2-5

CDR3 protein: CASSLWEQQKMNTEAFF
CDR3 DNA: TGTGCCAGCAGCCTCTGGGAACAGCAAAAAATGAACACTGAAGCTTTCTTT
clone size: many
D gene: .
V gene: TRBV28
J gene: TRBJ1-1

CDR3 protein: CASSRRDATYEQYF
CDR3 DNA: TGTGCCAGCAGCAGAAGGGACGCAACCTACGAGCAGTACTTC
clone size: .
D gene: .
V gene: TRBV3-1
J gene: TRBJ2-7

CDR3 protein: CASSALRGTGVAKNIQYF
CDR3 DNA: TGTGCCAGCAGTGCACTAAGGGGGACTGGGGTAGCCAAAAACATTCAGTACTTC
clone size: few
D gene: .
V gene: TRBV12-3/TRBV12-4
J gene: TRBJ2-4

CDR3 protein: CASSFGGTQGTDTQYF
CDR3 DNA: TGTGCCAGCAGCTTCGGAGGGACACAAGGCACAGATACGCAGTATTTT
clone size: .
D gene: .
V gene: TRBV11-3
J gene: TRBJ2-3

CDR3 protein: CASSPFVWTVGTEAFF
CDR3 DNA: TGTGCCAGCAGCCCGTTTGTCTGGACAGTTGGCACTGAAGCTTTCTTT
clone size: many
D gene: .
V gene: TRBV28
J gene: TRBJ1-1

CDR3 protein: CASRASYTF
CDR3 DNA: TGTGCCAGCAGGGCAAGCTACACCTTC
clone size: many
D gene: .
V gene: TRBV6-1
J gene: TRBJ1-2

CDR3 protein: CASSFRVNTGELFF
CDR3 DNA: TGTGCCAGCAGTTTTCGGGTAAACACCGGGGAGCTGTTTTTT
clone size: many
D gene: .
V gene: TRBV27
J gene: TRBJ2-2

CDR3 protein: CASSLRLERQGLKGVERAKNIQYF
CDR3 DNA: TGCGCCAGCAGCTTGAGGTTGGAGAGACAGGGTTTAAAGGGGGTGGAGAGAGCCAAAAACATTCAGTACTTC
clone size: few
D gene: TRBD1
V gene: TRBV5-1
J gene: TRBJ2-4

CDR3 protein: CASSGGTGGMYEQYF
CDR3 DNA: TGTGCCAGCAGCGGAGGGACAGGGGGCATGTACGAGCAGTACTTC
clone size: .
D gene: TRBD1
V gene: TRBV9
J gene: TRBJ2-7

CDR3 protein: CASRSGTDEEKLFF
CDR3 DNA: TGTGCCAGCAGGTCCGGGACAGACGAGGAAAAACTGTTTTTT
clone size: many
D gene: TRBD1
V gene: TRBV2
J gene: TRBJ1-4

CDR3 protein: CAIAPSGSGANVLTF
CDR3 DNA: TGTGCCATTGCACCCTCAGGGTCTGGGGCCAACGTCCTGACTTTC
clone size: .
D gene: .
V gene: TRBV19
J gene: TRBJ2-6

CDR3 protein: CASSLQRRTYDGYTF
CDR3 DNA: TGTGCCAGCAGCTTACAAAGGAGGACATACGATGGCTACACCTTC
clone size: .
D gene: .
V gene: TRBV7-2
J gene: TRBJ1-2

CDR3 protein: CASSQGGLGVDYEQYF
CDR3 DNA: TGTGCCAGCAGCCAAGGGGGATTGGGGGTGGACTACGAGCAGTACTTC
clone size: few
D gene: .
V gene: TRBV3-1
J gene: TRBJ2-7

CDR3 protein: CSVVRAPGQETQYF
CDR3 DNA: TGCAGCGTTGTCCGAGCACCGGGGCAAGAGACCCAGTACTTC
clone size: .
D gene: .
V gene: TRBV29-1
J gene: TRBJ2-5

CDR3 protein: CASKYWTVANEKLFF
CDR3 DNA: TGTGCCAGCAAATACTGGACAGTTGCTAATGAAAAACTGTTTTTT
clone size: many
D gene: .
V gene: TRBV2
J gene: TRBJ1-4

CDR3 protein: CASSSIEDEQYF
CDR3 DNA: TGTGCCAGCAGCTCTATAGAGGACGAGCAGTACTTC
clone size: many
D gene: .
V gene: TRBV28
J gene: TRBJ2-7

CDR3 protein: CATSVAGGYNEQFF
CDR3 DNA: TGTGCCACCAGTGTTGCGGGGGGCTACAATGAGCAGTTCTTC
clone size: .
D gene: TRBD2
V gene: TRBV24-1
J gene: TRBJ2-1

CDR3 protein: CASSRTGENTGELFF
CDR3 DNA: TGTGCCAGTAGCCGAACAGGGGAGAACACCGGGGAGCTGTTTTTT
clone size: .
D gene: TRBD1
V gene: TRBV19
J gene: TRBJ2-2

CDR3 protein: CASSLFSNQPQHF
CDR3 DNA: TGTGCCAGCAGTTTGTTTAGCAATCAGCCCCAGCATTTT
clone size: many
D gene: .
V gene: TRBV7-2
J gene: TRBJ1-5

CDR3 protein: CASSFGAESYEQYF
CDR3 DNA: TGTGCCAGCAGTTTTGGAGCAGAATCCTACGAGCAGTACTTC
clone size: many
D gene: .
V gene: TRBV27
J gene: TRBJ2-7

CDR3 protein: CSARTRGTSPYEQYF
CDR3 DNA: TGCAGTGCTAGAACGAGGGGGACTAGCCCTTACGAGCAGTACTTC
clone size: many
D gene: TRBD2
V gene: TRBV20-1
J gene: TRBJ2-7

CDR3 protein: CASSTQAMNTEAFF
CDR3 DNA: TGTGCCAGCAGTACCCAGGCGATGAACACTGAAGCTTTCTTT
clone size: many
D gene: .
V gene: TRBV28
J gene: TRBJ1-1

CDR3 protein: CASSASTGKFAQPQHF
CDR3 DNA: TGTGCCAGCAGTGCATCGACAGGGAAATTTGCTCAGCCCCAGCATTTT
clone size: .
D gene: TRBD1
V gene: TRBV6-1
J gene: TRBJ1-5

CDR3 protein: CASNTGTLLHSPLHF
CDR3 DNA: TGTGCCAGCAATACCGGGACACTTTTACATTCACCCCTCCACTTT
clone size: .
D gene: .
V gene: TRBV6-1
J gene: TRBJ1-6

CDR3 protein: CAWSLQGSTEAFF
CDR3 DNA: TGTGCCTGGAGTCTTCAGGGGAGCACTGAAGCTTTCTTT
clone size: few
D gene: .
V gene: TRBV30
J gene: TRBJ1-1

CDR3 protein: CAISELTGKDTGELFF
CDR3 DNA: TGTGCCATCAGTGAGCTGACAGGGAAGGACACCGGGGAGCTGTTTTTT
clone size: .
D gene: TRBD1
V gene: TRBV10-3
J gene: TRBJ2-2

CDR3 protein: CASSRDRGSDTQYF
CDR3 DNA: TGTGCCAGCAGTCGGGACAGGGGATCAGATACGCAGTATTTT
clone size: many
D gene: TRBD1
V gene: TRBV2
J gene: TRBJ2-3

CDR3 protein: CASSLSPGLGELFF
CDR3 DNA: TGTGCCAGCAGTTTATCTCCCGGGTTGGGGGAGCTGTTTTTT
clone size: .
D gene: .
V gene: TRBV27
J gene: TRBJ2-2

CDR3 protein: CASSGARGNTGELFF
CDR3 DNA: TGTGCCAGCAGTGGGGCTCGGGGGAACACCGGGGAGCTGTTTTTT
clone size: .
D gene: .
V gene: TRBV25-1
J gene: TRBJ2-2

CDR3 protein: CSVEGSGNTIYF
CDR3 DNA: TGCAGCGTTGAGGGCTCTGGAAACACCATATATTTT
clone size: .
D gene: .
V gene: TRBV29-1
J gene: TRBJ1-3

CDR3 protein: CASSPPGRGTEAFF
CDR3 DNA: TGTGCTTCCAGCCCACCGGGACGGGGAACTGAAGCTTTCTTT
clone size: .
D gene: .
V gene: TRBV28
J gene: TRBJ1-1

CDR3 protein: CASSPSGILSYEQYF
CDR3 DNA: TGCGCCAGCAGCCCCTCCGGGATCCTATCCTACGAGCAGTACTTC
clone size: .
D gene: .
V gene: TRBV11-1
J gene: TRBJ2-7

CDR3 protein: CASSLELRGLGHTGELFF
CDR3 DNA: TGCGCCAGCAGCTTGGAGCTCAGGGGGCTCGGACACACCGGGGAGCTGTTTTTT
clone size: .
D gene: TRBD1
V gene: TRBV5-1
J gene: TRBJ2-2

CDR3 protein: CASSLGDRDDGYTF
CDR3 DNA: TGTGCCAGCAGTTTGGGGGACAGGGATGATGGCTACACCTTC
clone size: few
D gene: TRBD1
V gene: TRBV28
J gene: TRBJ1-2